Listed here are 18 T cell receptor beta chains from one sample, sequenced in a study of human thymus T cells (dated by TCRdb to 2019 to 2021). Libraries were constructed by the immunoSEQ multiplex PCR assay. TCRdb mirrors the immuneACCESS table, restricted to in-frame sequences. Some clones are absent from its copies; in checked studies, under half trace to an unresolved V gene, and the reason for the others is unknown. For this sample there are just over 45,000 clones; roughly 94% appear just once. The top ten clonotypes cover 0.15% to 0.2% of the sample. Sequencing used blood. The origin of the receptors is a girl under three years old with a congenital heart defect but otherwise immunologically healthy.

This sequence joins TRBV5-1 and TRBJ2-1; 9 positions match TRBD1. The CDR3 covers 15 residues. With 3 bases clipped from V and 0 bases from J, the junction kept 1 base outside the gene matches. From germline, CDR1 is SGHRS and CDR2 YFSETQ. The CDR3 DNA reads TGCGCCAGCAGCTGGGGACAGGGCTCCTACAATGAGCAGTTCTTC. Protein sequence: CASSWGQGSYNEQFF.

The chain uses TRBV10-3 and TRBJ2-3; 11 nucleotides align to TRBD2. V lost 8 bases and J lost 4; bases outside the gene matches: 8. There are 15 residues in the CDR3. The germline V gene has CDR1 ENHRY and CDR2 SYGVKD. The CDR3 protein is CAIGSGRALSDTQYF. CDR3 bases: TGTGCCATCGGTAGCGGGAGGGCCCTTTCAGATACGCAGTATTTT.

For this clone: At one of its ends the junction is not consistent with the germline gene, which may arise from a read error. J is TRBJ2-3 and V is TRBV7-7; 11 bases agree with TRBD1. The CDR3 has 15 residues. Germline CDR1 and CDR2: SSHAT and FNYEAQ (reference sequence). The DNA of the CDR3 is TGTGCTAGCAGCCGCGGACAGGGGGCGAAAGATACGCAGTATTTT. Amino acid sequence: CASSRGQGAKDTQYF.

The chain employs TRBV7-2 and TRBJ1-5, with 11 bases identical to TRBD1. Trimming cost V 4 bases and J 2 bases; bases outside gene matches: 1. Germline V gene lookup returns CDR1 SGHTA and CDR2 FQGNSA. The CDR3 consists of 15 residues. This chain's CDR3 is CASSWTGGGNQPQHF. The CDR3 DNA follows: TGTGCCAGCAGCTGGACAGGGGGCGGCAATCAGCCCCAGCATTTT.

V usage is TRBV21-1 and J usage is TRBJ2-3; the D call TRBD2 from the table was never checked on the DNA. TRBV21-1 is listed as a pseudogene. The CDR3 extends over 17 amino acids. Written as DNA, the CDR3 is TGTGCCAGCAGCAAAGCTAGCGGGAGGGAACACACAGATACGCAGTATTTT. It translates to CASSKASGREHTDTQYF.

The genes are TRBV6-1 and TRBJ2-7; tentative D call: TRBD2 (5 bases). Trimming stripped 1 base from V and 2 bases from J, with 12 bases between. CDR3 length: 15 amino acids. Germline values: CDR1 MNHNS, CDR2 SASEGT. DNA of the CDR3: TGTGCCAGCAGTGAAGGACTAATTGATGCCTACGAGCAGTACTTC. This codes for CASSEGLIDAYEQYF.

This clone was seen a few times. The chain employs TRBV7-9 and TRBJ1-2; a weak D match, TRBD1 (5 bases). This CDR3 has 11 amino acids. V was cut by 6 bases and J by 8 bases, with 10 bases left in between. The germline V gene has CDR1 SEHNR and CDR2 FQNEAQ (reference sequence). This CDR3 reads CASRSRGGYTF. The CDR3, as DNA: TGTGCCAGCAGGTCCCGGGGGGGCTACACCTTC.

This clone was recorded only once. This sequence joins TRBV7-9 and TRBJ1-3, with D possibly matching TRBD1 (5 bases). The CDR3 covers 16 residues. Per the germline V gene, CDR1 is SEHNR and CDR2 is FQNEAQ (reference sequence). V lost 0 bases and J lost 5, with 14 bases in between. The CDR3 bases are TGTGCCAGCAGCTTAGCGGGGACCGCGCGTAGAAACACCATATATTTT. Residues: CASSLAGTARRNTIYF.

This clone was seen just once. The chain employs TRBV7-9 and TRBJ2-2; weak D call: TRBD1 (6 bases). V lost 3 bases to trimming and J lost 5 bases, with 7 bases between them. This CDR3 comprises 13 residues. Germline CDR1 reads SEHNR; CDR2 reads FQNEAQ (reference sequence). The CDR3 DNA is TGTGCCAGCAGCTTCAGGGGTACCGGGGAGCTGTTTTTT. Its translation is CASSFRGTGELFF.

V gene TRBV29-1 combines with J gene TRBJ2-5; TRBD1 is a possible D gene (6 bases). CDR3 length equals 13 residues. Germline assignment: CDR1 SQVTM and CDR2 ANQGSEA. V was cut by 1 base and J by 4 bases, with 10 bases left in between. The CDR3 reads CSVEANRAETQYF. CDR3 nucleotides: TGCAGCGTTGAAGCGAACAGGGCAGAGACCCAGTACTTC.

The chain joins TRBV27 to TRBJ1-5; D gene ambiguous. The CDR3 runs to 14 residues. Germline V gene sequence: CDR1 MNHEY, CDR2 SMNVEV (reference sequence). V lost 5 bases to trimming and J lost 3 bases, with 11 bases between them. CDR3 residues: CASSSQAINQPQHF. The CDR3 DNA follows: TGTGCCAGCAGTAGTCAGGCTATCAATCAGCCCCAGCATTTT.

V is TRBV10-1 and J is TRBJ2-1; D may be TRBD1 (6 bases). The length of the CDR3 is 13 residues. The V end lost 0 bases, the J end lost 10 bases, and 10 bases lay between the germline ends. The germline V gene encodes CDR1 WNHNN and CDR2 SYGVQD (reference sequence). The CDR3 DNA is TGCGCCAGCAGTGAGTCACAGGGTCGCGAGCAGTTCTTC. Its protein is CASSESQGREQFF.

This chain joins TRBV15 and TRBJ2-5, with D hard to call. The CDR3 runs to 14 residues. The germline V and J ends were trimmed by 5 bases and 7 bases, with 17 bases remaining between them. Germline V gene sequence: CDR1 LNHNV, CDR2 YYDKDF (reference sequence). CDR3 sequence: CATSLIASLGTQYF. CDR3 sequence (DNA): TGTGCCACCAGCCTCATCGCCTCCCTGGGGACCCAGTACTTC.

The chain couples TRBV5-1 to TRBJ2-7, with 10 bases fitting TRBD2. The germline gives CDR1 SGHRS, CDR2 YFSETQ. V lost 4 bases to trimming and J lost 0 bases; unmatched junction nucleotides: 7. The CDR3 covers 16 residues. CDR3 DNA sequence: TGCGCCAGCAGCGCAGGACTAGCGGTCCTCTCCTACGAGCAGTACTTC. Its translation is CASSAGLAVLSYEQYF. The full variable domain, rest sourced from reference TRBV5-1 and TRBJ2-7, is KAGVTQTPRYLIKTRGQQVTLSCSPISGHRSVSWYQQTPGQGLQFLFEYFSETQRNKGNFPGRFSGRQFSNSRSEMNVSTLELGDSALYLCASSAGLAVLSYEQYFGPGTRLTVT.

V gene TRBV2 combines with J gene TRBJ2-5; 13 bases agree with TRBD2. There are 15 residues in the CDR3. Germline assignment: CDR1 SNHLY and CDR2 FYNNEI. V lost 5 bases to trimming and J lost 8 bases; unmatched junction nucleotides: 8. The CDR3, as DNA: TGTGCCAGCAGTATACGACTAGCGGGGGGAGACACCCAGTACTTC. This codes for CASSIRLAGGDTQYF.

This clone was recorded once. In nucleotides, the CDR3 is TGTGCCAGTAGGTACCAAGAGACCCAGTACTTC. Translation: CASRYQETQYF. The chain employs TRBV19 and TRBJ2-5; unclear D gene. CDR3 length: 11 residues. Germline values: CDR1 LNHDA, CDR2 SQIVND (reference sequence). V was trimmed by 6 bases and J by 0 bases, leaving 2 bases between them.

The count of this clone is one. The genes are TRBV6-1 and TRBJ1-2; D possibly corresponds to TRBD1 (6 bases). V lost 4 bases and J lost 4, with 13 bases in between. The CDR3 totals 14 residues. The germline V gene has CDR1 MNHNS and CDR2 SASEGT. As DNA, the CDR3 is TGTGCCAGCAGTGCGACAGGAGCCGTCTATGGCTACACCTTC. This codes for CASSATGAVYGYTF.

This rearrangement joins TRBV30 to TRBJ2-7; 8 nucleotides line up with TRBD1. The CDR3 has 15 amino acids. V lost 1 base to trimming and J lost 3 bases; unmatched junction nucleotides: 8. Germline CDR1 GTSNPN, CDR2 SVGIG (reference sequence). The CDR3 sequence: CAWSDFRQGSYEQYF. DNA for the CDR3: TGTGCCTGGAGTGACTTTCGACAGGGGAGCTACGAGCAGTACTTC.